This T cell receptor beta chain appears in the sequencing data of a study of shared clonotypes between healthy human individuals. Study-wide background: Contributing individuals were two females and a few males aged 18 to 49.

Method: immunoSEQ multiplex PCR; TCRdb's copy keeps in-frame clones and lacks some. The table records under 1,100,000 clones, approximately 70% of them present only once. Study conclusions and caveats: It was anticipated that sequencing depth would influence how many clonotypes donors shared.

The length of the CDR3 is 13 residues. From germline, CDR1 is SEHNR and CDR2 FQNEAQ (reference sequence). V was clipped by 1 base and J by 7 bases, with 10 bases between them. As to this clone: The antigen is unknown.

The sample taken for sequencing was memory CD4+ T cells sorted from blood. Subset: CD45RA-negative fraction. This TCR was recovered from a man aged 18 to 30 in good health. The V call is TRBV7-9, the J call TRBJ1-2, with D uncertain. The CDR3 DNA follows: TGTGCCAGCAGCTTAGGTCCACAGCCTGGCTACACCTTC. Translated: CASSLGPQPGYTF.